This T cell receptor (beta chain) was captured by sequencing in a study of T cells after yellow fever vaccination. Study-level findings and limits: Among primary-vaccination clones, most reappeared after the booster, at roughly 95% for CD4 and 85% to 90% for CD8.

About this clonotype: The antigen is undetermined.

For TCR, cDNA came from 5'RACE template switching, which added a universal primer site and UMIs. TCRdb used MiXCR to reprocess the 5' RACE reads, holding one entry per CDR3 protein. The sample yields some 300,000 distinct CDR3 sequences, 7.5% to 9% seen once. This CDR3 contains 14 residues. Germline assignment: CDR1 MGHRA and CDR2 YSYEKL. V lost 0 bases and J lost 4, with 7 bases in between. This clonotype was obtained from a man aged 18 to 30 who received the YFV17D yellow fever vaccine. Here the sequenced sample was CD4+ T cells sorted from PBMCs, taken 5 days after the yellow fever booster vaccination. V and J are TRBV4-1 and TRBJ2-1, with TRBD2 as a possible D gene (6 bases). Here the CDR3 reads CASSQDGRYNEQFF. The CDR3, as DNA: TGCGCCAGCAGCCAAGATGGGAGGTACAATGAGCAGTTCTTC.